This T cell receptor beta chain originates from a study of shared clonotypes between healthy human individuals. Notes on the study in general: Generation probabilities were higher for clonotypes shared across all four sorted-subset donors than for unshared ones.

The CDR3 has 19 amino acids. Per the germline V gene, CDR1 is SEHNR and CDR2 is FQNEAQ (reference sequence). V was pared by 7 bases and J by 0 bases, with 14 bases of the junction left unmatched. Notes on this clone: Its antigen is unidentified.

CD8 cells classed as naive were CD45RO-negative and positively selected for CCR7, excluding terminally differentiated effector memory CD45RA+ cells. The table came from immunoSEQ multiplex PCR; TCRdb's copy has only in-frame clones and leaves some out. The repertoire holds millions of clones, with more than 85% as singletons. What was sequenced was naive CD8+ T cells from PBMCs. This sequence originates from a young man in good health. Some clones in this sample may be carry-over from other donors' samples. The chain links TRBV7-9 to TRBJ2-1; 11 positions agree with TRBD2. CDR3 DNA sequence: TGTGCCAGCAAACTGACTAGCGGGACTGACATCACCTCCTACAATGAGCAGTTCTTC. Residues: CASKLTSGTDITSYNEQFF. Full variable domain (outside the CDR3, taken from reference TRBV7-9 and TRBJ2-1): DTGVSQNPRHKITKRGQNVTFRCDPISEHNRLYWYRQTLGQGPEFLTYFQNEAQLEKSRLLSDRFSAERPKGSFSTLEIQRTEQGDSAMYLCASKLTSGTDITSYNEQFFGPGTRLTVL.